A selection of T cell receptor beta chains follows, all from one sample in a study of T cell responses to AZD1222 COVID-19 vaccine. The repertoire was sequenced with immunoSEQ multiplex PCR; TCRdb's copy has only in-frame clones and lacks some. The data show around 150,000 clones, 90% to 95% seen once. The sample was peripheral blood, taken on day 0 of AZD1222 vaccination. The source is an adult in good health. Both conserved end residues are part of each CDR3. A D gene is named only where the DNA matches it firmly. Some rows have no size entry. The others give once, few or many, or a class for an expanded clone.

d_call	v_call	clone_size	j_call	cdr3_aa	cdr3_nt
TRBD1	TRBV28	.	TRBJ2-5	CASSSHSTGDQETQYF	TGTGCCAGCAGTTCCCATTCGACAGGGGACCAAGAGACCCAGTACTTC
TRBD2	TRBV7-2	.	TRBJ2-7	CASSRSGPYEQYF	TGTGCCAGCAGTCGTAGCGGGCCGTACGAGCAGTACTTC
.	TRBV3-1/TRBV3-2	.	TRBJ2-1	CASSHRDIGLYNEQFF	TGTGCCAGCAGCCACCGAGACATAGGCCTCTACAATGAGCAGTTCTTC
.	TRBV5-1	.	TRBJ1-3	CASSERTGGNTIYF	TGCGCCAGCAGTGAGAGGACGGGTGGAAACACCATATATTTT
.	TRBV27	.	TRBJ2-5	CASSLGPPWVPGETQYF	TGTGCCAGCAGTTTAGGGCCCCCCTGGGTCCCCGGAGAGACCCAGTACTTC
.	TRBV10-3	.	TRBJ1-1	CAITSQPNTEAFF	TGTGCCATCACATCCCAGCCGAACACTGAAGCTTTCTTT
.	TRBV19	.	TRBJ2-1	CASSPGGAGLPYNEQFF	TGTGCCAGTAGTCCAGGGGGAGCGGGGCTGCCCTACAATGAGCAGTTCTTC
.	TRBV9	many	TRBJ1-2	CASSVAGGYGYTF	TGTGCCAGCAGCGTAGCGGGGGGCTATGGCTACACCTTC
.	TRBV5-5	.	TRBJ2-7	CASSLIRASYEQYF	TGTGCCAGCAGCTTAATCCGGGCTTCCTACGAGCAGTACTTC
TRBD2	TRBV7-2	.	TRBJ2-7	CASSLGPRGVPSYEQYF	TGTGCCAGCAGCTTAGGCCCACGGGGGGTTCCCTCCTACGAGCAGTACTTC
.	TRBV11-3	.	TRBJ1-6	CASSLEEDSPLHF	TGTGCCAGCAGCTTAGAAGAAGATTCACCCCTCCACTTT
.	TRBV4-2	.	TRBJ1-1	CASSQEVKLEAFF	TGTGCCAGCAGCCAAGAGGTGAAACTCGAAGCTTTCTTT
.	TRBV5-6	.	TRBJ2-7	CASSLMSLTLREQYF	TGTGCCAGCAGCTTGATGTCGCTAACCCTACGTGAGCAGTACTTC
.	TRBV24-1	.	TRBJ1-2	CAIQDTNYGYTF	TGTGCCATCCAGGATACTAACTATGGCTACACCTTC
TRBD1	TRBV9	.	TRBJ1-5	CASSVDDRGRQPQHF	TGTGCCAGCAGCGTAGACGACAGGGGCCGTCAGCCCCAGCATTTT
TRBD1	TRBV9	.	TRBJ1-6	CASSPDRSNSPLHF	TGTGCCAGCAGCCCGGACAGGTCTAACTCACCCCTCCACTTT
.	TRBV27	.	TRBJ1-6	CASSFRTDNSPLHF	TGTGCCAGCAGTTTTCGGACCGATAATTCACCCCTCCACTTT
.	TRBV7-9	.	TRBJ1-1	CASSLGSGSTEAFF	TGTGCCAGCAGCTTAGGGTCCGGTAGCACTGAAGCTTTCTTT
.	TRBV19	.	TRBJ2-5	CAAGSPETQYF	TGTGCCGCAGGGTCACCGGAGACCCAGTACTTC
TRBD2	TRBV28	.	TRBJ2-7	CASSSGTGGSYEQYF	TGTGCCAGCAGTAGTGGGACGGGGGGGTCCTACGAGCAGTACTTC
TRBD1	TRBV12-3/TRBV12-4	.	TRBJ1-1	CASRNRGSTEAFF	TGTGCCAGCAGAAACAGGGGCAGCACTGAAGCTTTCTTT
TRBD2	TRBV6-2/TRBV6-3	.	TRBJ2-1	CASSRTSGKANEQFF	TGTGCCAGCAGTCGGACTAGCGGGAAGGCCAATGAGCAGTTCTTC
.	TRBV10-2	.	TRBJ2-3	CASSDPVTDTQYF	TGCGCCAGCAGTGATCCTGTCACAGATACGCAGTATTTT
.	TRBV3-1/TRBV3-2	.	TRBJ1-2	CASSQDPAGQRGYTF	TGTGCCAGCAGCCAAGATCCGGCGGGGCAGCGCGGCTACACCTTC
.	TRBV3-1/TRBV3-2	.	TRBJ1-6	CASSQERSRGGESSYNSPLHF	TGTGCCAGCAGCCAAGAGCGAAGCAGGGGTGGGGAGAGCTCCTATAATTCACCCCTCCACTTT
.	TRBV7-3	.	TRBJ1-2	CASSPDKNYGYTF	TGTGCCAGCAGCCCCGACAAGAACTATGGCTACACCTTC
.	TRBV6-2/TRBV6-3	once	TRBJ1-5	CASSYPGQQNQPQHF	TGTGCCAGCAGTTACCCGGGGCAGCAAAATCAGCCCCAGCATTTT
.	TRBV11-3	.	TRBJ2-1	CASSRDRTPEGDEQFF	TGTGCCAGCAGTCGTGACCGGACACCCGAAGGGGATGAGCAGTTCTTC
TRBD1	TRBV28	.	TRBJ2-5	CASSLFLGTGGSRETQYF	TGTGCCAGCAGTTTATTCCTCGGGACAGGGGGCTCAAGAGAGACCCAGTACTTC
.	TRBV27	.	TRBJ2-6	CASCRQLLASGANVLTF	TGTGCCAGCTGTAGACAGCTCCTCGCCTCTGGGGCCAACGTCCTGACTTTC
TRBD1	TRBV7-9	.	TRBJ1-5	CASSLDRGVSGNQPQHF	TGTGCCAGCAGCTTAGACAGGGGGGTAAGCGGCAATCAGCCCCAGCATTTT
TRBD1	TRBV5-6	.	TRBJ2-7	CASSWGQGGGNEQYF	TGTGCCAGCAGCTGGGGACAGGGTGGTGGTAACGAGCAGTACTTC
.	TRBV27	.	TRBJ1-6	CASSLTRGGLSHNSPLHF	TGTGCCAGCAGTTTAACACGAGGGGGGTTGAGCCATAATTCACCCCTCCACTTT
.	TRBV19	.	TRBJ1-1	CASQYSGVNTEAFF	TGTGCCAGTCAATATTCCGGCGTGAACACTGAAGCTTTCTTT
TRBD1	TRBV5-1	.	TRBJ2-7	CASSLAGQGAQEQYF	TGCGCCAGCAGCTTGGCGGGACAGGGGGCTCAAGAGCAGTACTTC
.	TRBV2	.	TRBJ1-2	CASRGDNYGYTF	TGTGCCAGCAGGGGGGATAACTATGGCTACACCTTC
.	TRBV28	.	TRBJ1-5	CASSFSGADNQPQHF	TGTGCCAGCAGTTTCTCTGGGGCAGACAATCAGCCCCAGCATTTT
TRBD1	TRBV19	.	TRBJ1-1	CASSLQGENTEAFF	TGTGCCAGTAGTCTCCAGGGGGAAAACACTGAAGCTTTCTTT
.	TRBV6-5	.	TRBJ2-7	CASKSYEQYF	TGTGCCAGCAAAAGCTACGAGCAGTACTTC
.	TRBV21-1	.	TRBJ2-7	CASSILDRATSYEQYF	TGTGCCAGCAGCATCCTAGACAGGGCCACATCCTACGAGCAGTACTTC
TRBD1	TRBV5-1	.	TRBJ1-5	CASSPGQGDRNQPQHF	TGCGCCAGCAGCCCCGGACAGGGCGATCGCAATCAGCCCCAGCATTTT
.	TRBV5-8	.	TRBJ2-1	CATTSDKILQYNEQFF	TGTGCCACCACCTCAGACAAAATACTGCAGTACAATGAGCAGTTCTTC
TRBD1	TRBV3-1/TRBV3-2	.	TRBJ2-3	CASSRGQFTDTQYF	TGTGCCAGCAGCCGGGGACAGTTCACAGATACGCAGTATTTT